This is a list of T cell receptor beta chains from one sample in a study of cytomegalovirus exposure and HLA in healthy donors. Profiling relied on immunoSEQ multiplex PCR, and the TCRdb table lists in-frame clones only, not all of them. Among 140,000 to 150,000 clones listed, 75% to 80% were seen once. Sequencing was performed on PBMCs. These TCRs come from a male donor in good health and CMV-seronegative. CDR3s include the opening cysteine and the closing phenylalanine or tryptophan. The order of the fields is D gene, J gene, V gene, clone size, CDR3 DNA, CDR3 protein. The D gene is left open where the match is weak. Clone size is stated in some rows and not others, as once, few, many or a class when expanded.

- TRBJ2-7 TRBV9 - TGTGCCAGCAGCGTAGGAGGGCTGGACTCCTACGAGCAGTACTTC CASSVGGLDSYEQYF
TRBD2 TRBJ2-7 TRBV7-9 - TGTGCCAGCAGCCCAGGGGGGACTAGCGCTTACGAGCAGTACTTC CASSPGGTSAYEQYF
TRBD2 TRBJ2-2 TRBV11-2 few TGTGCCAGCAGCTTTGGACTAGCGGGAGGTACCGGGGAGCTGTTTTTT CASSFGLAGGTGELFF
- TRBJ2-1 TRBV5-1 - TGCGCCAGCAGCTTGTACGGGATTAGCAATGAGCAGTTCTTC CASSLYGISNEQFF
- TRBJ1-6 TRBV27 - TGTGCCAGCAGCTCTCGGGGACCCTGGGGAGGGAATTCACCCCTCCACTTT CASSSRGPWGGNSPLHF
- TRBJ2-1 TRBV5-1 - TGCGCCAGCAGCTTCGGCGAGACATACTCCTACAATGGGCAGTTCTTC CASSFGETYSYNGQFF
- TRBJ1-2 TRBV20-1 - TGCAGTGCAAGGGGGTATGGCTACACCTTC CSARGYGYTF
TRBD2 TRBJ2-2 TRBV15 - TGTGCCACCAGGTTGGGGAGGGGAGGGACCGGGGAGCTGTTTTTT CATRLGRGGTGELFF
- TRBJ2-7 TRBV4-3 - TGCGCCGAACCAGGGGGACTAGACGCCTACGAGCAGTACTTC CAEPGGLDAYEQYF
- TRBJ1-3 TRBV27 - TGTGCCAGCAGTCCGTCGGGGGGAAACACCATATATTTT CASSPSGGNTIYF
- TRBJ2-7 TRBV27 - TGTGCCAGCAGTGTTACCAGGACCTACGAGCAGTACTTC CASSVTRTYEQYF
- TRBJ1-3 TRBV11-2 - TGTGCCAGCAAGGAGCGTGGAAACACCATATATTTT CASKERGNTIYF
TRBD1 TRBJ2-7 TRBV6-6 - TGTGCCAGCAAGAAAGGCCAGGGGGCGGAAGAGCAGTACTTC CASKKGQGAEEQYF
TRBD2 TRBJ2-1 TRBV5-1 - TGCGCCAGCAGCTTAGAGGCGACTAGCGGGACATACAATGAGCAGTTCTTC CASSLEATSGTYNEQFF
TRBD2 TRBJ2-3 TRBV2 - TGTGCCAGCAGCGGACTAGCGGGGGGTGAGGATACGCAGTATTTT CASSGLAGGEDTQYF
- TRBJ2-2 TRBV27 - TGTGCCAGCAGTTCCCCTCTTAAAACCGGGGAGCTGTTTTTT CASSSPLKTGELFF
- TRBJ2-7 TRBV10-1 - TGCGCCAGCAGCCCTACCGGGAAACTCTACGAGCAGTACTTC CASSPTGKLYEQYF
TRBD2 TRBJ2-1 TRBV7-6 - TGTGCCAGCAGCCCAACGGGACTAGCCATAAACAATGAGCAGTTCTTC CASSPTGLAINNEQFF
- TRBJ2-1 TRBV5-6 - TGTGCCAGCAGCTTGGAGAGGTACAATGAGCAGTTCTTC CASSLERYNEQFF